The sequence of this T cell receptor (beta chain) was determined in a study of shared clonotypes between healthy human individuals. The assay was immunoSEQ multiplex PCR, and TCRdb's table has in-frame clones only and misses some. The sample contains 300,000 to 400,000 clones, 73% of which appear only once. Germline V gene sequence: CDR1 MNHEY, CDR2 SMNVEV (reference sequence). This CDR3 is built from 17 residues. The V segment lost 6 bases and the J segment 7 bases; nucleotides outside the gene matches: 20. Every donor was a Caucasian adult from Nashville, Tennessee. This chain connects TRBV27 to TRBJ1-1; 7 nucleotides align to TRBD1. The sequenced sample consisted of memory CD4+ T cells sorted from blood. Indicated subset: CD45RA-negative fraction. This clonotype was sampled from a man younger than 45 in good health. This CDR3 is CASSTSGLAGGVGEAFF. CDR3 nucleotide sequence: TGTGCCAGCAGCACTTCGGGGCTGGCAGGGGGAGTCGGTGAAGCTTTCTTT.